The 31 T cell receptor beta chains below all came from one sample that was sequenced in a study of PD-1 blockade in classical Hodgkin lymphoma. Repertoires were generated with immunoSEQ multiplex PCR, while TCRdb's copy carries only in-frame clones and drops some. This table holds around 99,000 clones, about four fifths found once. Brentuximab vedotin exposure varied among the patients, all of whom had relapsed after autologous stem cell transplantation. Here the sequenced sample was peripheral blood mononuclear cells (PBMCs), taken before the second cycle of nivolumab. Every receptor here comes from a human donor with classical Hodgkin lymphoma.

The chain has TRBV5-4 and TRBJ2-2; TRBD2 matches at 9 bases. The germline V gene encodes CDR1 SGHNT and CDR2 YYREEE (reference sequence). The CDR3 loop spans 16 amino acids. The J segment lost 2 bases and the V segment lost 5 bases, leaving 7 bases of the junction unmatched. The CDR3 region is CASRPATSGNTGELFF. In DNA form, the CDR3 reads TGTGCCAGCAGGCCTGCGACTAGCGGTAACACCGGGGAGCTGTTTTTT.

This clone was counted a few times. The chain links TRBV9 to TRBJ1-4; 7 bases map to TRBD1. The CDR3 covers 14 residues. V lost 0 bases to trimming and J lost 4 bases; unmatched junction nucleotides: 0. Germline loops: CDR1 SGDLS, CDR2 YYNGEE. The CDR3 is CASSVGDSNEKLFF. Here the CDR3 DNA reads TGTGCCAGCAGCGTAGGGGACAGTAATGAAAAACTGTTTTTT.

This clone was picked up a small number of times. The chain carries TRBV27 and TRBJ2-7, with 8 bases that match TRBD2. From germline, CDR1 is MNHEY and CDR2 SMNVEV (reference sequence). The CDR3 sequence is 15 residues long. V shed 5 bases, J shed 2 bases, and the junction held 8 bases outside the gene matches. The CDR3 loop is CASSPKGLGTYEQYF. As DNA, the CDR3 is TGTGCCAGCAGTCCTAAGGGACTAGGGACCTACGAGCAGTACTTC.

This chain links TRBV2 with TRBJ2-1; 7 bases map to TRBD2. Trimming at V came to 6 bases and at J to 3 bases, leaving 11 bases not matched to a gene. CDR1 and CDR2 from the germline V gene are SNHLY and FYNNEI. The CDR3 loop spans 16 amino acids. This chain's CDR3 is CASRSGTTGVYNEQFF. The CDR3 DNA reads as TGTGCCAGCAGGAGTGGGACTACGGGAGTCTACAATGAGCAGTTCTTC.

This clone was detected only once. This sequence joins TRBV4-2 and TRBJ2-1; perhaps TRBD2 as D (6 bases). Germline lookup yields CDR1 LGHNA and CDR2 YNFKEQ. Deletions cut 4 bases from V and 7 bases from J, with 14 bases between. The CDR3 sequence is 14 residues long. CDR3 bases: TGTGCCAGCAGCCCCTCGGGGGTGGTAAATGAGCAGTTCTTC. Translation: CASSPSGVVNEQFF.

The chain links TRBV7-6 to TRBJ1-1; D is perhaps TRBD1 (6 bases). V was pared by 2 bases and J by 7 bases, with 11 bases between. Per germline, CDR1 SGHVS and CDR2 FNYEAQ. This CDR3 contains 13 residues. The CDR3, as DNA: TGTGCCAGCAGCTTACGGGGGGCAGGTGAAGCTTTCTTT. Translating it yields CASSLRGAGEAFF.

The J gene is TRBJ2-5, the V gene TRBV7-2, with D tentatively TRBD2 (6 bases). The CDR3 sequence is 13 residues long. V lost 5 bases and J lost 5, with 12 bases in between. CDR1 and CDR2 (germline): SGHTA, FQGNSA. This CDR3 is CASSPRLDETQYF. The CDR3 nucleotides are TGTGCCAGCAGCCCCCGACTAGATGAGACCCAGTACTTC.

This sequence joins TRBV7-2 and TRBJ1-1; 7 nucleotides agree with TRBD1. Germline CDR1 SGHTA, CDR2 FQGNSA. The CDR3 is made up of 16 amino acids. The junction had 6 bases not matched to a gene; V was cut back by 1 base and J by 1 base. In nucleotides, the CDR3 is TGTGCCAGCAGCTTAGGAGGCAGGGGGTGGAACACTGAAGCTTTCTTT. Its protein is CASSLGGRGWNTEAFF.

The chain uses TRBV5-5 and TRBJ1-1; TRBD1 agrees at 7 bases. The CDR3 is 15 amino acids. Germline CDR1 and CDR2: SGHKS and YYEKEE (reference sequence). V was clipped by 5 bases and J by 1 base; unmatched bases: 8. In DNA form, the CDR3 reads TGTGCCAGCAGAAACCGGACAGGACCGAACACTGAAGCTTTCTTT. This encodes CASRNRTGPNTEAFF.

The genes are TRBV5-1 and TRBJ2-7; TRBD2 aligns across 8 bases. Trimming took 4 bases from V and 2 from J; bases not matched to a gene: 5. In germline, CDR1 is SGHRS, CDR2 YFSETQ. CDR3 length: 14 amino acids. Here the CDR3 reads CASSLGAGAYEQYF. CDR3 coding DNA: TGCGCCAGCAGCCTGGGAGCGGGGGCCTACGAGCAGTACTTC.

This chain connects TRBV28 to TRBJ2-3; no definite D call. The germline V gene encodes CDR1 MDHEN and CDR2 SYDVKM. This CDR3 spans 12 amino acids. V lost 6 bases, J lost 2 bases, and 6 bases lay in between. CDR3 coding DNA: TGTGCCAGCAGAGGCGCCACAGATACGCAGTATTTT. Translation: CASRGATDTQYF.

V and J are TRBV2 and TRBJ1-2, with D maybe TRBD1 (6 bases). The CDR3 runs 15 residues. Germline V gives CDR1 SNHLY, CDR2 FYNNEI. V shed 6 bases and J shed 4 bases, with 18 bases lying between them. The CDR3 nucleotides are TGTGCCAGCAGCCTTAAGGTGGACAGCATCTATGGCTACACCTTC. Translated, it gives CASSLKVDSIYGYTF.

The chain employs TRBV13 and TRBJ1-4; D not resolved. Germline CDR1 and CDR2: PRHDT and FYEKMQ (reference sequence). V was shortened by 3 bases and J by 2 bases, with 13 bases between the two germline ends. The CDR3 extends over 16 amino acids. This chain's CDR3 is CASSFGRGRTNEKLFF. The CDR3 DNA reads TGTGCCAGCAGCTTCGGCAGAGGAAGGACTAATGAAAAACTGTTTTTT.

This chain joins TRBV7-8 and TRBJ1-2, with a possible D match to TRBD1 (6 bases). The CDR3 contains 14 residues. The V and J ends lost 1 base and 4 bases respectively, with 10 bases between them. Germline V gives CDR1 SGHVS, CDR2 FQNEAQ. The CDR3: CASSLDRVSYGYTF. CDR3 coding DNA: TGTGCCAGCAGCTTAGACAGGGTGAGCTATGGCTACACCTTC.

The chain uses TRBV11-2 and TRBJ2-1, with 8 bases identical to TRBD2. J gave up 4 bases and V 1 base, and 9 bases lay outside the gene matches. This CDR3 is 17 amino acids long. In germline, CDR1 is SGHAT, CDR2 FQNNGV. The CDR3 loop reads CASSLGPAGVSYNEQFF. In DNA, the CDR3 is TGTGCCAGCAGCTTAGGACCAGCGGGAGTTTCTTACAATGAGCAGTTCTTC.

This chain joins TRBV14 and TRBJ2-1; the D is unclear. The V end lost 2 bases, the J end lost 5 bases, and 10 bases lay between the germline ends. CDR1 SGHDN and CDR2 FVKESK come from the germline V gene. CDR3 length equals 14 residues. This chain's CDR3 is CASSQFIVDNEQFF. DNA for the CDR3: TGTGCCAGCAGCCAATTTATAGTAGACAATGAGCAGTTCTTC.

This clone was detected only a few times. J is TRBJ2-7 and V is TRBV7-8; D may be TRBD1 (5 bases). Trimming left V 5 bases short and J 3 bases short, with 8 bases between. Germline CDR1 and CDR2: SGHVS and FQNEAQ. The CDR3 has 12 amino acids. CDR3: CASSTQDYEQYF. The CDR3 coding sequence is TGTGCCAGCAGCACACAGGACTACGAGCAGTACTTC.

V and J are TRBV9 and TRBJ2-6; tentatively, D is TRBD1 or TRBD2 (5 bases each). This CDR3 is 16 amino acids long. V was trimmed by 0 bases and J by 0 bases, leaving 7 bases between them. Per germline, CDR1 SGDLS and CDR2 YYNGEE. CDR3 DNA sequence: TGTGCCAGCAGCGTAGGGGGACGCTCTGGGGCCAACGTCCTGACTTTC. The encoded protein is CASSVGGRSGANVLTF.

This CDR3 reads CASSTQDRNQPQHF. In DNA, the CDR3 is TGTGCCAGCAGCACCCAGGACAGGAATCAGCCCCAGCATTTT. The chain recombines TRBV4-2 with TRBJ1-5; 7 bases map to TRBD1. This CDR3 region has 14 residues. With V trimmed by 5 bases and J by 4 bases, 5 bases remained unmatched. The germline V gene has CDR1 LGHNA and CDR2 YNFKEQ.

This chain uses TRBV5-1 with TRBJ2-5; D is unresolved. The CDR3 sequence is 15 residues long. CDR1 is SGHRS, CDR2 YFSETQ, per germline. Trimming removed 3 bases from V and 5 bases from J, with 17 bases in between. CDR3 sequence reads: CASSSNPGPIETQYF. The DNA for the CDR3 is TGCGCCAGCAGCTCGAACCCAGGACCTATCGAGACCCAGTACTTC. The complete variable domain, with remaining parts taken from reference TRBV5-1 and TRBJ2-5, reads KAGVTQTPRYLIKTRGQQVTLSCSPISGHRSVSWYQQTPGQGLQFLFEYFSETQRNKGNFPGRFSGRQFSNSRSEMNVSTLELGDSALYLCASSSNPGPIETQYFGPGTRLLVL.

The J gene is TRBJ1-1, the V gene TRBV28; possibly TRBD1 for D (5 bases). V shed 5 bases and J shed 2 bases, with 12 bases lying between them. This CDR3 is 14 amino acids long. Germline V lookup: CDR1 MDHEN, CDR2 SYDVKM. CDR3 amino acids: CASSVAGTNTEAFF. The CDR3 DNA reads TGTGCCAGCAGTGTCGCAGGGACTAACACTGAAGCTTTCTTT.

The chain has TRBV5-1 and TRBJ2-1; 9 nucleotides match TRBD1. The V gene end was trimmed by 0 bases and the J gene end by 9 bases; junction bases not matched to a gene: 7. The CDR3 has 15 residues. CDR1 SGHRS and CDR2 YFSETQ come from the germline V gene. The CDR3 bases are TGCGCCAGCAGCTTGGCCGGGACAGGGATCCGTGAGCAGTTCTTC. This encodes CASSLAGTGIREQFF.

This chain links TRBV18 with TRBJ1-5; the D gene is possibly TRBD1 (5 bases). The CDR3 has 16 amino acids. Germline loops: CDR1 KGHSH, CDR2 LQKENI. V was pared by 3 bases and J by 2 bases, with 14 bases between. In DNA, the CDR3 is TGTGCCAGCTCACCGTCGGCAGGGTCGGGCAATCAGCCCCAGCATTTT. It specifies CASSPSAGSGNQPQHF.

The CDR3 nucleotides read TGTGCCACCAGGAACACTGAAGCTTTCTTT. Its translation: CATRNTEAFF. The chain has TRBV28 and TRBJ1-1, with D hard to call. The CDR3 sequence is 10 residues long. V dropped 10 bases and J dropped 1 base, with 4 bases sitting between them. Germline V CDR1 and CDR2: MDHEN, SYDVKM.

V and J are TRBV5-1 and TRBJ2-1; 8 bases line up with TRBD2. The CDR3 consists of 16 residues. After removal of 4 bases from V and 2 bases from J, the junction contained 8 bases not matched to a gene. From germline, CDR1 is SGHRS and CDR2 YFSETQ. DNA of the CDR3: TGCGCCAGCAGCCCCGGGGGGGCGGAAACCTACAATGAGCAGTTCTTC. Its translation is CASSPGGAETYNEQFF.

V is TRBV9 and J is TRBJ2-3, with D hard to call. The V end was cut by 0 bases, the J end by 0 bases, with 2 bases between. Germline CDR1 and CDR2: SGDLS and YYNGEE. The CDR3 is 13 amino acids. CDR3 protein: CASSVASTDTQYF. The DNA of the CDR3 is TGTGCCAGCAGCGTAGCCAGCACAGATACGCAGTATTTT.

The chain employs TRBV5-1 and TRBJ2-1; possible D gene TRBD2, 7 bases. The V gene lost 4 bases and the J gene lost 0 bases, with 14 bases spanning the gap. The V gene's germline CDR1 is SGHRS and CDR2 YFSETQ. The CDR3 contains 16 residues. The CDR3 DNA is TGCGCCAGCAGCGGGGGGGGCCGGAGCTCCTACAATGAGCAGTTCTTC. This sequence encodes CASSGGGRSSYNEQFF.

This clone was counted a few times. This CDR3 is CASSYETSTYNEQFF. The DNA for the CDR3 is TGTGCCAGCAGTTACGAGACTTCCACCTACAATGAGCAGTTCTTC. The J gene is TRBJ2-1, the V gene TRBV27; D remains ambiguous. Germline V lookup: CDR1 MNHEY, CDR2 SMNVEV (reference sequence). The CDR3 contains 15 residues. The germline V and J ends were trimmed by 4 bases and 2 bases, with 12 bases remaining between them.

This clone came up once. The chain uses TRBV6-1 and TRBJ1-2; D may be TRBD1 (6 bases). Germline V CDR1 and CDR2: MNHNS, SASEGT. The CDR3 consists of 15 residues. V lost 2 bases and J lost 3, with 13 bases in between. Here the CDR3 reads CASSEQPGVHYGYTF. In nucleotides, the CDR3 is TGTGCCAGCAGTGAACAGCCAGGGGTTCACTATGGCTACACCTTC.

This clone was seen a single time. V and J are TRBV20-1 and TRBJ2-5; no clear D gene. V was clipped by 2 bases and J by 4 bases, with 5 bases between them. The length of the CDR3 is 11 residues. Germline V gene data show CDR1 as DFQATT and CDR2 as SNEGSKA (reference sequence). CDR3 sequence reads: CSARLTETQYF. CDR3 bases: TGCAGTGCTAGACTAACAGAGACCCAGTACTTC.

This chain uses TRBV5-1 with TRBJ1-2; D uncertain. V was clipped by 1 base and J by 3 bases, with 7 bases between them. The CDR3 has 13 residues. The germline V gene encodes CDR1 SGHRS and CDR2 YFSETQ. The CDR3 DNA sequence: TGCGCCAGCAGCTTGACGGTGGACTATGGCTACACCTTC. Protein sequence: CASSLTVDYGYTF. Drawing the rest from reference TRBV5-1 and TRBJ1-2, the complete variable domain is KAGVTQTPRYLIKTRGQQVTLSCSPISGHRSVSWYQQTPGQGLQFLFEYFSETQRNKGNFPGRFSGRQFSNSRSEMNVSTLELGDSALYLCASSLTVDYGYTFGSGTRLTVV.